The 5 T cell receptor beta chains below were found in one sample sequenced in a study of cytomegalovirus exposure and HLA in healthy donors. TCRdb keeps only in-frame clones here, not all; method: immunoSEQ multiplex PCR. The sample yields 120,000 or so clones, approximately 91% seen once. Input material: PBMCs. Receptor source: a woman aged 18-29 years in good health and CMV-seronegative.

This sequence joins TRBV7-3 and TRBJ2-1, with 12 bases matching TRBD2. Trimming removed 5 bases from V and 2 bases from J; junction bases left unmatched: 16. Germline V gene data show CDR1 as SGHTA and CDR2 as FQGTGA. This CDR3 spans 20 amino acids. The DNA for the CDR3 is TGTGCCAGCAGCCTCAAGCATCTAGCGGGAGGGCCTCGTACCTACAATGAGCAGTTCTTC. It is translated as CASSLKHLAGGPRTYNEQFF.

This rearrangement joins TRBV27 to TRBJ2-3; the D gene is possibly TRBD1 (5 bases). There are 17 residues in the CDR3. The V end lost 8 bases, the J end lost 1 base, and 22 bases lay between the germline ends. The germline V gene has CDR1 MNHEY and CDR2 SMNVEV (reference sequence). CDR3 DNA sequence: TGTGCCAGCGGTCTGCCGTTTGGGGCTTTTGGCACAGATACGCAGTATTTT. Translating gives CASGLPFGAFGTDTQYF.

This clone was observed a few times. This chain connects TRBV21-1 to TRBJ2-3; the DNA was not compared with TRBD2, the D call given in the table. TRBV21-1 is described as a pseudogene. The CDR3 consists of 16 residues. The DNA of the CDR3 is TGTGCCAGCAGCAAAGAAGGGATGTGGGGGGCAGATACGCAGTATTTT. Amino acid sequence: CASSKEGMWGADTQYF.

The genes are TRBV13 and TRBJ2-5; weak D call: TRBD2 (5 bases). Trimming cost V 2 bases and J 3 bases, with 13 bases left between them. The CDR3 length is 15 residues. Germline V CDR1 and CDR2: PRHDT, FYEKMQ (reference sequence). CDR3 amino acids: CASSLMLEAKETQYF. The CDR3 nucleotides read TGTGCCAGCAGCTTAATGTTGGAGGCTAAAGAGACCCAGTACTTC.

The gene calls are TRBV7-8 and TRBJ2-3, with D possibly TRBD1 on 6 matching bases. Trimming left V 4 bases short and J 0 bases short, with 23 bases between. CDR3 length: 19 residues. CDR1 is SGHVS and CDR2 is FQNEAQ in the germline V gene. The CDR3 loop reads CASSSTFRTERTSTDTQYF. Written as DNA, the CDR3 is TGTGCCAGCAGCTCAACCTTCCGGACAGAGAGAACTAGCACAGATACGCAGTATTTT. Combining the CDR3 with reference TRBV7-8 and TRBJ2-3 gives the whole variable domain GAGVSQSPRYKVAKRGQDVALRCDPISGHVSLFWYQQALGQGPEFLTYFQNEAQLDKSGLPSDRFFAERPEGSVSTLKIQRTQQEDSAVYLCASSSTFRTERTSTDTQYFGPGTRLTVL.